A selection of T cell receptor beta chains follows, all from one sample in a study of siplizumab effects on memory and regulatory T cells. The method was immunoSEQ multiplex PCR; TCRdb's version includes in-frame clones alone and lacks a portion of them. The sample contains some 87,000 clones, 80% to 90% of which appear only once. The sequenced sample was CD4+ T cells sorted from blood. The source is a human donor in good health. Each CDR3 is given without its conserved first and last residue. The size entry is marked missing in some rows and otherwise reads once, few, many or a size class.

clone size | V gene | CDR3 protein
- | TRBV6-5 | ASRRDTYEQY
- | TRBV7-2 | ASSSRRDRASTDTQY
- | TRBV18 | ASVPRQGAGGEQF
- | TRBV7-9 | ASSPKDGMNHEQY
- | TRBV6-5 | ASRLTQRTDTQY
- | TRBV30 | AWSVWQGAGYT
- | TRBV11-3 | ASSIGGTQETQY
- | TRBV5-1 | ASSQLSGRASGELF
- | TRBV30 | AWSGTLGRTEAF
once | TRBV25-1 | ASSLGQGNQPQH
- | TRBV7-8 | ASSLLNRRAQETQY
- | TRBV28 | ATRQGNYQPQH
- | TRBV29-1 | SVDGGGEQY
- | TRBV5-1 | ASRGQGAVNEQF
- | TRBV6-1 | ASSEALTTGGYT
- | TRBV11-2 | ASSDYRDRKPPGA
- | TRBV10-3 | AISSTNTGHLNQPQH
- | TRBV13 | ASSLAGPIQETQY
- | TRBV12-5 | ASKANNEKLF
- | TRBV7-2 | ASSPTGNTIY
- | TRBV11-2 | ASSLDRDRVRGTQY
- | TRBV28 | ASSKERKATGTYYNEQF
- | TRBV5-5 | ASSLVQPQH
- | TRBV4-1 | ASSSPTQRTEAF
once | TRBV29-1 | SGTDSFYGYT
- | TRBV19 | ASSNGGSQETQY
- | TRBV5-1 | ASSLIAGVTYNEQF
- | TRBV5-4 | ASSLDSRSNEKLF
- | TRBV7-2 | ASSALSSGNTIY
- | TRBV7-9 | ASSLSGRALETQY
few | TRBV27 | ASKPRQPKPTLGNEQF
- | TRBV9 | ASSVGSGTDTQY
- | TRBV5-1 | ASRDQKERT
few | TRBV6-6 | ASSIGRRDEKLF
- | TRBV7-9 | ASSLVDSGTTTLHTQY
- | TRBV7-6 | ASSPAPSEDYEQY
once | TRBV7-2 | ASSLDRASGANVLT
- | TRBV30 | AWNGRVSGYT
- | TRBV4-2 | ASSQAGSTDTQY
- | TRBV6-1 | ASRATGGTQPQH
- | TRBV5-6 | ASSFWRASYNEQF
- | TRBV18 | ASSPMQRTSTDTQY
- | TRBV7-2 | ASSLNSGLVYNEQF
once | TRBV5-5 | ASSLYFMASPGTGELF
- | TRBV6-6 | ASSPTGGQGNGYT
- | TRBV7-2 | ASTLRGGGANVLT
- | TRBV28 | ASSRETQY
few | TRBV5-6 | ASSLAGTPRSVYGYT
- | TRBV2 | ASRSRSGVTQY
- | TRBV14 | ASSQLPGGAGELF
- | TRBV13 | ASSRLGNTGELF
many | TRBV13 | ASSQTEGTAVEAF
- | TRBV30 | AWSSVYEKLF